This T cell receptor beta chain was retrieved from a study of blood T cell repertoires in COVID-19. Germline V gene lookup returns CDR1 SGHTA and CDR2 FQGTGA. CDR3 length: 14 amino acids. V was clipped by 4 bases and J by 3 bases; unmatched bases: 6. Sequenced by immunoSEQ multiplex PCR; TCRdb stores in-frame clones only, minus some. Of around 440,000 clones in the sample, 70% to 90% were seen once. The specimen was peripheral blood. The clonotype was recovered from a woman aged 45-65 years with COVID-19, enrolled during active disease. The chain links TRBV7-3 to TRBJ2-7; 7 positions match TRBD2. The CDR3, as DNA: TGTGCCAGCAGCTCTCAAGCGGGGATCTACGAGCAGTACTTC. This translates into CASSSQAGIYEQYF.